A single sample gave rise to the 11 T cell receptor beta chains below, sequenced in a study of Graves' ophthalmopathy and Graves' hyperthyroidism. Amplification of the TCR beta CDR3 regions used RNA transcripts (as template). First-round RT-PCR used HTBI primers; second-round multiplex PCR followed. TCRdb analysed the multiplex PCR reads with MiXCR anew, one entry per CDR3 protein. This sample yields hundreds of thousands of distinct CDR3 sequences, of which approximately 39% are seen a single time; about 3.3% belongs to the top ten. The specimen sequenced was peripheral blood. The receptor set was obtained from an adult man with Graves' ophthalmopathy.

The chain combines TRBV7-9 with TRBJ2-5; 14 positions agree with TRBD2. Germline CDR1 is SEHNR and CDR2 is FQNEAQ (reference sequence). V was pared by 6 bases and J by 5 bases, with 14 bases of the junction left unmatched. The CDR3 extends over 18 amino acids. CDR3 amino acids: CASSARGLAGDPGETQYF. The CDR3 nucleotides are TGTGCCAGCAGTGCTAGGGGACTAGCGGGGGACCCGGGGGAGACCCAGTACTTC.

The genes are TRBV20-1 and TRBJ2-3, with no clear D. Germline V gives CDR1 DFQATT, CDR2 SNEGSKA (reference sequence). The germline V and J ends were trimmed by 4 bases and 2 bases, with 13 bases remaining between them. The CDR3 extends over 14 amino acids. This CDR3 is CSAIKGRNTDTQYF. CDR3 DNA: TGCAGTGCTATTAAGGGAAGGAACACAGATACGCAGTATTTT.

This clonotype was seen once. The CDR3 sequence is CATSRRTGAFPYYGYTF. The CDR3 coding sequence is TGTGCCACCAGCAGAAGGACAGGCGCCTTTCCCTACTATGGCTACACCTTC. The V gene is TRBV15, the J gene TRBJ1-2, with 7 bases lining up with TRBD1. CDR1 and CDR2 (germline): LNHNV, YYDKDF (reference sequence). V was clipped by 2 bases and J by 3 bases; unmatched bases: 12. The CDR3 has 17 residues. Full variable domain (remainder filled in from reference TRBV15 and TRBJ1-2): DAMVIQNPRYQVTQFGKPVTLSCSQTLNHNVMYWYQQKSSQAPKLLFHYYDKDFNNEADTPDNFQSRRPNTSFCFLDIRSPGLGDTAMYLCATSRRTGAFPYYGYTFGSGTRLTVV.

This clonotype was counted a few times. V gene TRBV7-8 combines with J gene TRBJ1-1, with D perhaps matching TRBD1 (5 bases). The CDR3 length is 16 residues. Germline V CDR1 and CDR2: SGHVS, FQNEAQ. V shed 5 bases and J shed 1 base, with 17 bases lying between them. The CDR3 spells CASSQDINRKNTEAFF. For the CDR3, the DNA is TGTGCCAGCAGCCAAGATATTAACAGGAAGAACACTGAAGCTTTCTTT.

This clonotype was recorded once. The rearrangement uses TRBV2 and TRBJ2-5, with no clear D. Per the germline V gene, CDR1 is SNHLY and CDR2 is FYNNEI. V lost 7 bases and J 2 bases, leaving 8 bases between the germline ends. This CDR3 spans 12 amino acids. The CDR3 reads CASNWAQETQYF. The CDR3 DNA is TGTGCCAGCAATTGGGCGCAAGAGACCCAGTACTTC.

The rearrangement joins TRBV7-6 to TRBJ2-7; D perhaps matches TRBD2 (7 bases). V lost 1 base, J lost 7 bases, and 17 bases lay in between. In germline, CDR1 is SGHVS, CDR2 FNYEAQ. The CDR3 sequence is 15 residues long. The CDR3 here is CASSLGEGDVWEQYF. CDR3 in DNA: TGTGCCAGCAGCTTAGGGGAGGGGGACGTGTGGGAGCAGTACTTC. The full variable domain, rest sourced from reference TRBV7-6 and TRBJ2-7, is GAGVSQSPRYKVTKRGQDVALRCDPISGHVSLYWYRQALGQGPEFLTYFNYEAQQDKSGLPNDRFSAERPEGSISTLTIQRTEQRDSAMYRCASSLGEGDVWEQYFGPGTRLTVT.

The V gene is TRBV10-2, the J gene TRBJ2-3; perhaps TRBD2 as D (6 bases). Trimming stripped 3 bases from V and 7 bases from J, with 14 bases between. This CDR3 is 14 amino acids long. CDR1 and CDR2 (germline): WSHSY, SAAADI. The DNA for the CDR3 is TGCGCCAGCAGTGAATATTTGCGGGGAAATACGCAGTATTTT. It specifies CASSEYLRGNTQYF.

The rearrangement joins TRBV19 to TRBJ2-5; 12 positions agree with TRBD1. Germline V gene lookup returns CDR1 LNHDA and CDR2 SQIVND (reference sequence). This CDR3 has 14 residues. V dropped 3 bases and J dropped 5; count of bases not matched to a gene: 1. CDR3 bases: TGTGCCAGTAGTATGGGACAGGGGGCCGAGACCCAGTACTTC. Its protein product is CASSMGQGAETQYF.

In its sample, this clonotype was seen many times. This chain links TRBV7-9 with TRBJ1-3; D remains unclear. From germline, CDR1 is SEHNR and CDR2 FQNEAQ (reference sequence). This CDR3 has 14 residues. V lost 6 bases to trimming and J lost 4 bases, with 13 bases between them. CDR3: CASRGEGTGNTIYF. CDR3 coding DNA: TGTGCCAGCAGGGGCGAAGGCACGGGAAACACCATATATTTT.

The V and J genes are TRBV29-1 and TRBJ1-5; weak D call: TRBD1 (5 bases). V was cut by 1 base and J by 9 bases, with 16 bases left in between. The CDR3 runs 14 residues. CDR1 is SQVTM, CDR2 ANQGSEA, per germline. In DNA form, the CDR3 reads TGCAGCGTTGAAGGGTTGCAGGGCGTGGGGCCCCAGCATTTT. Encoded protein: CSVEGLQGVGPQHF.

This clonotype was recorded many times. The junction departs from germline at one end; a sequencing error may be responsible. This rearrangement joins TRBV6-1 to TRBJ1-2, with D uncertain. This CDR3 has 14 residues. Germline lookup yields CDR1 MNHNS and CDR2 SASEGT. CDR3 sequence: CASSVLGGNDGYTF. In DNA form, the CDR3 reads TGTGCCAGCAGTGTACTGGGAGGTAACGATGGCTACACCTTC.